These 5 T cell receptor beta chains were all obtained from the same sample, sequenced in a study of response to subunit inactivated influenza vaccine. TCRdb recomputed calls from the RT-PCR reads with MiXCR, one row per CDR3 protein. The sample has 600,000 to 700,000 distinct CDR3 sequences, about 14% seen once. The input for sequencing was PBMCs from blood, taken around 15 days before vaccination. The receptors originated from a man aged 45 to 65 who received an inactivated influenza vaccine.

J is TRBJ2-2 and V is TRBV6-2 or TRBV6-3, with D perhaps TRBD1 (6 bases). Germline CDR1 MNHEY, CDR2 SVGEGT. V was cut by 2 bases and J by 8 bases, with 12 bases left in between. The CDR3 sequence is 14 residues long. CDR3 sequence: CASSYGRGAGELFF. The DNA of the CDR3 is TGTGCCAGCAGTTACGGCAGGGGAGCTGGGGAGCTGTTTTTT.

The V gene is TRBV12-3 or TRBV12-4, the J gene TRBJ2-2; possibly TRBD2 for D (5 bases). The CDR3 sequence is 15 residues long. V lost 6 bases, J lost 2 bases, and 13 bases lay in between. This chain's CDR3 is CASRKVRANTGELFF. For the CDR3, the DNA is TGTGCCAGCAGGAAAGTGAGGGCCAACACCGGGGAGCTGTTTTTT.

The gene calls are TRBV4-3 and TRBJ2-7; 7 nucleotides align to TRBD1. Germline V gives CDR1 LGHNA, CDR2 YSLEER. The length of the CDR3 is 15 residues. Germline trimming cut 0 bases from V and 6 bases from J; bases unmatched to any gene: 8. The CDR3 protein is CASSQETGFTGEQYF. In DNA, the CDR3 is TGCGCCAGCAGCCAAGAGACAGGGTTCACTGGCGAGCAGTACTTC.

This clonotype was found many times. V gene TRBV20-1 combines with J gene TRBJ1-4; maybe TRBD1 (5 bases). Trimming cost V 5 bases and J 7 bases, with 14 bases left between them. The length of the CDR3 is 13 residues. CDR1 DFQATT and CDR2 SNEGSKA come from the germline V gene (reference sequence). DNA for the CDR3: TGCAGTGCTGAAGACAGAGGAGGTGAAAAACTGTTTTTT. Translated, it gives CSAEDRGGEKLFF.

This chain uses TRBV7-9 with TRBJ1-1; D gene unclear. The germline gives CDR1 SEHNR, CDR2 FQNEAQ (reference sequence). V gave up 6 bases and J gave up 1 base, with 12 bases separating them. CDR3 length: 14 amino acids. The CDR3 sequence is CASRARGPNTEAFF. The CDR3 DNA sequence: TGTGCCAGCAGGGCCCGTGGACCGAACACTGAAGCTTTCTTT.